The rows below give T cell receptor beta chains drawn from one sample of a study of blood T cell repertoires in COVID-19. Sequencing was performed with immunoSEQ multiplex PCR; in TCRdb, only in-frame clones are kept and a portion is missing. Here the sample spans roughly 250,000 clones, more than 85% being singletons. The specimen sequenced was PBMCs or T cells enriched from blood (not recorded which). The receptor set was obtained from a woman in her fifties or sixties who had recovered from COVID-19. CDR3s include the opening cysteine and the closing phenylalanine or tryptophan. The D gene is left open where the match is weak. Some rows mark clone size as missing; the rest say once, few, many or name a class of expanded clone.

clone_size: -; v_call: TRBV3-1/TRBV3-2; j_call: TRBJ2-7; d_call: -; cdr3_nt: TGTGCCAGCAGCCTCCGACAGACCTACGAGCAGTACTTC; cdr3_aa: CASSLRQTYEQYF
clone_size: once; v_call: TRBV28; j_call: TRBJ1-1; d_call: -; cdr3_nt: TGTGCCAGCACCCTGGGAGGGTTCCACCCCCCTAAGAACACTGAAGCTTTCTTT; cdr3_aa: CASTLGGFHPPKNTEAFF
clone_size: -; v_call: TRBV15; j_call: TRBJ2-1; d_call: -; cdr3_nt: TGTGCCACCAGCAGAGTCAAGACAGGCCGGCAGTTCTTC; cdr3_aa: CATSRVKTGRQFF
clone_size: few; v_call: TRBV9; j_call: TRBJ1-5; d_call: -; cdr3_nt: TGTGCCAGCAGCCCCACTATAGATCAGCCCCAGCATTTT; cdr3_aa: CASSPTIDQPQHF
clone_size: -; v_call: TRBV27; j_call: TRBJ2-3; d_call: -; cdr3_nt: TGTGCCAGCAGTTTTCGGGGAGGTTTCACAGATACGCAGTATTTT; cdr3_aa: CASSFRGGFTDTQYF
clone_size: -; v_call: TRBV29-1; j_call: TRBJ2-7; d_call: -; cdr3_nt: TGCAGCGTTGGTGGGGCGTCCTACGAGCAGTACTTC; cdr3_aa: CSVGGASYEQYF
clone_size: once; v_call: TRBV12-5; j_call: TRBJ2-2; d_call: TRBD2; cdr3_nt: TGTGCTAGTGGTTTGAGCGGGATGAACACCGGGGAGCTGTTTTTT; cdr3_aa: CASGLSGMNTGELFF
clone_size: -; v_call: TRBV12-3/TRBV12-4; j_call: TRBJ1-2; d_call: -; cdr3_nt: TGTGCCAGCAGTTTTGAGGATTATGGCTACACCTTC; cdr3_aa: CASSFEDYGYTF
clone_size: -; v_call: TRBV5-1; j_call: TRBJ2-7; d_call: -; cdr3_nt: TGCGCCAGCAGCGGCGGGACTGGTCTCTACGAGCAGTACTTC; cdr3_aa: CASSGGTGLYEQYF
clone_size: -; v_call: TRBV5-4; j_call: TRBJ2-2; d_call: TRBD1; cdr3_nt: TGTGCCAGCAGCTTCGGACAGGGGGCGGACACCGGGGAGCTGTTTTTT; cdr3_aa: CASSFGQGADTGELFF
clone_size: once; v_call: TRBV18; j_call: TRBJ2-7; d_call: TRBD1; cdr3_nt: TGTGCCAGCTCACCCTATCATCCGACAGGGAGTCTTAAAGCGCAGTACTTC; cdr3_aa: CASSPYHPTGSLKAQYF
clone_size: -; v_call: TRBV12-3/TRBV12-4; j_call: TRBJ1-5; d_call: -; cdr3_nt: TGTGCCAGCAGTTTAACCACCCCTCAGGCCCAGCATTTT; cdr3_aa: CASSLTTPQAQHF
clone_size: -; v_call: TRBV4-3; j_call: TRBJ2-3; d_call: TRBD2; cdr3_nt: TGCGCCAGCAGCCAAGACCTTATGGCTAGCGGGATTCCGGATACGCAGTATTTT; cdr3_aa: CASSQDLMASGIPDTQYF
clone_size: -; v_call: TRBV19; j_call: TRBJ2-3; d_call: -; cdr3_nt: TGTGCCGCAGGCAGGGGTTACCCCACAGATACGCAGTATTTT; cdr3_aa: CAAGRGYPTDTQYF
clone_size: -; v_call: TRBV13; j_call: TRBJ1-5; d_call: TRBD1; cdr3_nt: TGTGCCAGCAGCTTAGGCGGGACAGGGCTTAATCAGCCCCAGCATTTT; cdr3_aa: CASSLGGTGLNQPQHF
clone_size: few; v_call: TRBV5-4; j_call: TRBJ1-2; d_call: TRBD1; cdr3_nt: TGTGCCAGCAGCTTGATTGGTTGGCCAGGGGGCAAGGCATCCGGCTACACCTTC; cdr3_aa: CASSLIGWPGGKASGYTF
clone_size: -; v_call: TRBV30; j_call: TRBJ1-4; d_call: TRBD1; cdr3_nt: TGTGTTGCGCTTGGGACAGGGGGTGAAAAACTGTTTTTT; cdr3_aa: CVALGTGGEKLFF
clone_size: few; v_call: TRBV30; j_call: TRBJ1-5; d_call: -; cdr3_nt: TGTGCCTGGAGTGTTGGGCAGGTACGGCAGCCCCAGCATTTT; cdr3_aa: CAWSVGQVRQPQHF
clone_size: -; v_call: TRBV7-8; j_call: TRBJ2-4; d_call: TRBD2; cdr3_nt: TGTGCCAGCAGCTTGGGGTCTAGCGGGACGAACATTCAGTACTTC; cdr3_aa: CASSLGSSGTNIQYF
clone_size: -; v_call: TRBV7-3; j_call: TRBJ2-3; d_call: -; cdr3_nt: TGTGCCAGCACTAGTGGATCTACAGATACGCAGTATTTT; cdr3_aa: CASTSGSTDTQYF
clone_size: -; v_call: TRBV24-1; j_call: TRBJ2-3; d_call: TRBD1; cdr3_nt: TGTGCCACCAGAGTCCGGGACAGAAGAGATACGCAGTATTTT; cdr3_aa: CATRVRDRRDTQYF
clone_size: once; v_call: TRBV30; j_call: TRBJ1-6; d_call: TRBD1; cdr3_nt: TGTGCCTGGAGTCGGGACAGTAATTCACCCCTCCACTTT; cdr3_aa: CAWSRDSNSPLHF
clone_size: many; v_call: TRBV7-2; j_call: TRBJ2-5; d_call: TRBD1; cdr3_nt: TGTGCCAGCAGCTCCGACAGGGCACAAGAGACCCAGTACTTC; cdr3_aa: CASSSDRAQETQYF
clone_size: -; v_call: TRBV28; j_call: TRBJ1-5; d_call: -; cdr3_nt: TGTGCCAGCAGTTTTTATTTCTCCGGGCAGCCCCAGCATTTT; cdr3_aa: CASSFYFSGQPQHF
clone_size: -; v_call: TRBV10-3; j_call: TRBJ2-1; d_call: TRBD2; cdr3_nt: TGTGCCATCAGTCCGCCTAGCGGGACCCCTCTCAATGAGCAGTTCTTC; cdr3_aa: CAISPPSGTPLNEQFF
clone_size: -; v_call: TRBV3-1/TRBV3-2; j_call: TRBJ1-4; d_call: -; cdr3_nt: TGTGCCAGCAGCCAAGGCCAGGGCTATAATGAAAAACTGTTTTTT; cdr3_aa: CASSQGQGYNEKLFF
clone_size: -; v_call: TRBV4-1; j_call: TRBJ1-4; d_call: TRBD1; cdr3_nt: TGCGCCAGCAGCCCCGGGACAGGGGATGAAAAACTGTTTTTT; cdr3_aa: CASSPGTGDEKLFF
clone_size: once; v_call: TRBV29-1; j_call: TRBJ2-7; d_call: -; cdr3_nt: TGCAGCGCTAGGACAGACTCCTACGAGCAGTACTTC; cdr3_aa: CSARTDSYEQYF
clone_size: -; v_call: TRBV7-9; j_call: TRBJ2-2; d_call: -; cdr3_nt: TGTGCCAGCAGCTTTCTAGTCTTTTCCGACACCGGGGAGCTGTTTTTT; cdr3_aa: CASSFLVFSDTGELFF
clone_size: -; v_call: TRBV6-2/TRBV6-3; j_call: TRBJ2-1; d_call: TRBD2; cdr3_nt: TGTGCCAGCAGTTTCAGCGGGAGTTCGAGCAATGAGCAGTTCTTC; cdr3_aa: CASSFSGSSSNEQFF
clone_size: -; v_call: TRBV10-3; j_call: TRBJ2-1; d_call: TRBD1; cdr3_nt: TGTGCCATCAGTGATAAGGACAGGGGGTCTAATGAGCAGTTCTTC; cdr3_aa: CAISDKDRGSNEQFF
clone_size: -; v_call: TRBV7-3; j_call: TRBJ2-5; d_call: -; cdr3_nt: TGTGCCAGCAGCTTACTCCCCCAAGAGACCCAGTACTTC; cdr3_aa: CASSLLPQETQYF
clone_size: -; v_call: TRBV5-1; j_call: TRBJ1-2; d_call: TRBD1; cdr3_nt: TGCGCCAGCAGCTTAGAAACAGGGGGGAACTATGGCTACACCTTC; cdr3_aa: CASSLETGGNYGYTF
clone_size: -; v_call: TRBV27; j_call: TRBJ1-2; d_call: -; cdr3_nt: TGTGCCAGCAGTCCGTGGGGAGGGAATGGCTACACCTTC; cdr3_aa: CASSPWGGNGYTF
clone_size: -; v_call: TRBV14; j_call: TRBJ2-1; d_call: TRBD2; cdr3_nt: TGTGCCAGCAGCCCCTACGGGACTAGCGGGAGTCGCTACAATGAGCAGTTCTTC; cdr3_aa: CASSPYGTSGSRYNEQFF
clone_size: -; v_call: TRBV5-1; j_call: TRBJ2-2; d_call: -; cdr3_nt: TGCGCCAGCAGCTCAGGACAGAGTAACGGGGAGCTGTTTTTT; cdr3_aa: CASSSGQSNGELFF
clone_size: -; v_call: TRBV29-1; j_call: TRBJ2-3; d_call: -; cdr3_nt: TGCAGCGTTGATGGGGCTGGCGGGATGAGCACAGATACGCAGTATTTT; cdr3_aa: CSVDGAGGMSTDTQYF
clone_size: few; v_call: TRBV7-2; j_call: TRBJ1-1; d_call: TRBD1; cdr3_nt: TGTGCCAGCAGCTTAGGACAGGGGAGCACTGAAGCTTTCTTT; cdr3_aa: CASSLGQGSTEAFF
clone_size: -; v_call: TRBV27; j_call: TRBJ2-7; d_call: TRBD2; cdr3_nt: TGTGCCAGCAGTCTAGCGGGAGGACAAACCTACGAGCAGTACTTC; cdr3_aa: CASSLAGGQTYEQYF